This note documents a single TCR beta chain sequence. Germline values: CDR1 MNHEY, CDR2 SVGAGI. V trimming: 6 bases; J trimming: 4 bases; junction bases outside the gene matches: 6. CDR3 size: 14 residues. Source study methods: Using reference gene primer amplification, nucleated cell counts were estimated. Repertoires were generated with immunoSEQ multiplex PCR, while TCRdb's copy carries only in-frame clones and drops some. Clonal size and the V and J genes are those of that table, whereas D and trimming came from the DNA. The table has roughly 100,000 clones, 81% seen once. The data belong to a study of blood T cell repertoires in COVID-19. Turning to the study itself: Donors in the United States, Italy and Spain gave samples during acute or convalescent COVID-19. T cells, B-cell-depleted T cells, or PBMCs supplied cDNA or gDNA.

The receptor was derived from an elderly man with acute or convalescent COVID-19. The sample was peripheral blood. The J gene is TRBJ1-5, the V gene TRBV6-5; 7 nucleotides agree with TRBD1. CDR3 protein: CASSRDSTNQPQHF. The CDR3 region has the DNA TGTGCCAGCAGCCGGGACAGTACAAATCAGCCCCAGCATTTT.